The rows below give T cell receptor beta chains drawn from one sample of a study of control samples from healthy donors and cancer patients. TCRdb's copy holds only in-frame clones and misses some; the assay was immunoSEQ multiplex PCR. Of approximately 98,000 clones in the sample, about 80% were seen once. Sample: blood. Source of these receptors: a man aged 18 to 30 in good health. Each CDR3 is given with its conserved first and last residue. A D gene is named only where the DNA matches it firmly. A row's size may be missing; if present it is once, few, many or a size class.

j_call	d_call	v_call	clone_size	cdr3_aa	cdr3_nt
TRBJ1-1	NA	TRBV3-1/TRBV3-2	NA	CASSQGAGEAFF	TGTGCCAGCAGCCAAGGGGCAGGGGAAGCTTTCTTT
TRBJ1-6	NA	TRBV7-2	NA	CASSSRQVVYNSPLHF	TGTGCCAGCAGCTCCCGACAGGTGGTTTATAATTCACCCCTCCACTTT
TRBJ2-5	TRBD2	TRBV5-6	few	CASSREEAGRETQYF	TGTGCCAGCAGCCGGGAGGAGGCGGGGCGGGAGACCCAGTACTTC
TRBJ2-2	TRBD2	TRBV19	few	CASRWKSGGNTGELFF	TGTGCCAGTAGATGGAAAAGCGGGGGAAACACCGGGGAGCTGTTTTTT
TRBJ2-7	TRBD2	TRBV7-8	NA	CASSPQGYLAGEQYF	TGTGCCAGCAGCCCTCAGGGGTACCTAGCGGGAGAGCAGTACTTC
TRBJ2-1	TRBD2	TRBV2	NA	CASSEGAGLAVRNEQFF	TGTGCCAGCAGTGAAGGCGCAGGACTAGCGGTCCGCAATGAGCAGTTCTTC
TRBJ1-1	TRBD1	TRBV6-5	once	CASSYAAGGTEAFF	TGTGCCAGCAGTTACGCGGCAGGGGGCACTGAAGCTTTCTTT
TRBJ2-7	TRBD2	TRBV11-2	NA	CASSLDSGKSSYEQYF	TGTGCCAGCAGCTTAGATAGCGGGAAGAGCTCCTACGAGCAGTACTTC
TRBJ2-1	TRBD2	TRBV6-6	NA	CASSLPAAGVGNEQFF	TGTGCCAGCAGTCTCCCCGCAGCGGGGGTAGGGAATGAGCAGTTCTTC
TRBJ2-2	NA	TRBV7-8	NA	CASSPPDPGFPTNTGELFF	TGTGCCAGCAGCCCCCCCGACCCTGGCTTCCCGACGAACACCGGGGAGCTGTTTTTT
TRBJ1-5	NA	TRBV6-4	once	CASSEHGLSNQPQHF	TGTGCCAGCAGTGAGCACGGGTTGAGCAATCAGCCCCAGCATTTT
TRBJ2-1	NA	TRBV28	NA	CASSLVGSKQFF	TGTGCCAGCAGTTTAGTGGGGAGCAAGCAGTTCTTC
TRBJ1-2	TRBD1	TRBV6-6	NA	CASRRGQGESGYTF	TGTGCCAGCAGAAGGGGACAGGGAGAAAGTGGCTACACCTTC
TRBJ1-2	TRBD1	TRBV6-5	few	CASSLTGNGYTF	TGTGCCAGCAGTCTGACAGGGAATGGCTACACCTTC
TRBJ1-1	TRBD1	TRBV7-6	NA	CASSPTGMNTEAFF	TGTGCCAGCAGCCCGACAGGGATGAACACTGAAGCTTTCTTT
TRBJ2-1	NA	TRBV11-2	NA	CASMASYNEQFF	TGTGCCAGCATGGCCTCCTACAATGAGCAGTTCTTC
TRBJ1-3	NA	TRBV5-4	NA	CASSLAPGRPGNTIYF	TGTGCCAGCAGCTTGGCCCCAGGGCGTCCTGGAAACACCATATATTTT
TRBJ1-2	TRBD1	TRBV10-3	NA	CAISDPNPRDRGRLNGYTF	TGTGCCATCAGTGACCCAAACCCCAGGGACAGGGGGCGCCTGAATGGCTACACCTTC
TRBJ2-7	TRBD1	TRBV6-2/TRBV6-3	NA	CASSYAGQGYEQYF	TGTGCCAGCAGTTACGCTGGACAGGGCTACGAGCAGTACTTC
TRBJ2-5	NA	TRBV2	NA	CASSPSQTQYF	TGTGCCAGCAGTCCGAGCCAGACCCAGTACTTC
TRBJ2-6	NA	TRBV2	NA	CASTRASGANVLTF	TGTGCCAGCACGAGGGCCTCTGGGGCCAACGTCCTGACTTTC
TRBJ2-5	TRBD2	TRBV9	NA	CASSAGLAGGSSGETQYF	TGTGCCAGCAGCGCGGGACTAGCGGGGGGTTCCTCCGGAGAGACCCAGTACTTC
TRBJ2-5	NA	TRBV11-1	few	CASSFQGRGIETQYF	TGTGCCAGCAGCTTCCAGGGGAGGGGTATAGAGACCCAGTACTTC
TRBJ1-1	NA	TRBV6-5	NA	CASWRDRNTEAFF	TGTGCCAGCTGGAGGGACCGCAACACTGAAGCTTTCTTT
TRBJ1-1	NA	TRBV19	NA	CASSIGKNTEAFF	TGTGCCAGTAGTATCGGTAAGAACACTGAAGCTTTCTTT
TRBJ1-5	NA	TRBV29-1	NA	CSGQERNQPQHF	TGCAGCGGACAGGAGAGAAATCAGCCCCAGCATTTT
TRBJ1-5	TRBD1	TRBV6-2/TRBV6-3	few	CASSYDRDRGNQPQHF	TGTGCCAGCAGTTACGACCGGGACAGGGGGAATCAGCCCCAGCATTTT
TRBJ1-1	TRBD1	TRBV30	NA	CAWSLLTPRTGAEAFF	TGTGCCTGGAGTTTATTGACTCCTCGGACAGGCGCTGAAGCTTTCTTT
TRBJ2-5	NA	TRBV30	NA	CAWSQGREETQYF	TGTGCCTGGAGTCAAGGGAGAGAAGAGACCCAGTACTTC
TRBJ1-4	NA	TRBV24-1	NA	CATSPLDPAGEKLFF	TGTGCCACCAGCCCTTTGGATCCCGCGGGCGAAAAACTGTTTTTT
TRBJ2-3	TRBD2	TRBV4-3	NA	CASSQATAGGSVWTQYF	TGCGCCAGCAGCCAAGCCACGGCGGGGGGATCCGTATGGACGCAGTATTTT
TRBJ2-5	NA	TRBV30	NA	CAWSVGLGRETQYF	TGTGCCTGGAGTGTAGGGTTGGGGCGGGAGACCCAGTACTTC
TRBJ2-7	NA	TRBV5-4	NA	CASSLNRITYEQYF	TGTGCCAGCAGCTTAAACCGGATAACCTACGAGCAGTACTTC
TRBJ2-1	NA	TRBV4-2	NA	CASSQDRTAAYNEQFF	TGTGCCAGCAGCCAAGACAGGACGGCCGCCTACAATGAGCAGTTCTTC
TRBJ1-6	NA	TRBV14	few	CASSPLQGVNSPLHF	TGTGCCAGCAGCCCTCTACAGGGTGTAAATTCACCCCTCCACTTT
TRBJ2-5	NA	TRBV5-1	once	CASSLEGRETQYF	TGCGCCAGCAGCTTGGAGGGTCGGGAGACCCAGTACTTC
TRBJ2-7	NA	TRBV6-2/TRBV6-3	NA	CASSYAFLYEQYF	TGTGCCAGCAGTTACGCGTTTCTGTACGAGCAGTACTTC
TRBJ1-4	NA	TRBV2	few	CASRSGVEEKLFF	TGTGCCAGCAGGTCGGGGGTAGAAGAAAAACTGTTTTTT
TRBJ2-1	TRBD2	TRBV5-1	NA	CASSATSGGATEQFF	TGCGCCAGCAGCGCGACTAGCGGGGGGGCCACTGAGCAGTTCTTC
TRBJ2-5	TRBD1	TRBV6-5	NA	CASSFSTGMQKTQYF	TGTGCCAGCAGCTTCTCGACAGGGATGCAAAAGACCCAGTACTTC
TRBJ2-2	NA	TRBV6-4	few	CASSEGYTGVTGELFF	TGTGCCAGCAGTGAAGGCTACACCGGAGTCACCGGGGAGCTGTTTTTT
TRBJ2-7	NA	TRBV28	NA	CASSSPTPANAYEQYF	TGTGCCAGCAGTTCCCCTACACCGGCGAACGCCTACGAGCAGTACTTC
TRBJ1-1	NA	TRBV7-9	NA	CASSPARANEAFF	TGTGCCAGCAGTCCTGCCAGGGCAAATGAAGCTTTCTTT
TRBJ1-6	NA	TRBV11-1	NA	CASRYRSSYNSPLHF	TGTGCCAGCAGATACAGGAGCTCCTATAATTCACCCCTCCACTTT
TRBJ1-2	NA	TRBV4-1	NA	CASSQDSFSGYGYTF	TGCGCCAGCAGCCAAGACAGTTTTTCCGGCTATGGCTACACCTTC
TRBJ2-2	NA	TRBV6-1	NA	CASSEARGPLLGGELFF	TGTGCCAGCAGTGAAGCTAGAGGGCCCCTCCTCGGCGGGGAGCTGTTTTTT
TRBJ1-1	TRBD1	TRBV7-9	NA	CASSWDRANTEAFF	TGTGCCAGCAGCTGGGACAGGGCGAACACTGAAGCTTTCTTT
TRBJ1-1	NA	TRBV11-2	NA	CASSLGTGLAFF	TGTGCCAGCAGCTTAGGCACAGGGTTGGCTTTCTTT
TRBJ2-1	TRBD2	TRBV2	NA	CASKGRSGTSGANEQFF	TGTGCCAGCAAGGGTCGTTCCGGAACTAGCGGGGCGAATGAGCAGTTCTTC
TRBJ1-3	NA	TRBV30	NA	CAWTGGRVPSGNTIYF	TGTGCCTGGACTGGAGGGAGAGTTCCCTCTGGAAACACCATATATTTT
TRBJ2-7	TRBD1	TRBV2	NA	CASKGTGGVNAYEQYF	TGTGCCAGCAAGGGGACAGGGGGCGTAAATGCCTACGAGCAGTACTTC